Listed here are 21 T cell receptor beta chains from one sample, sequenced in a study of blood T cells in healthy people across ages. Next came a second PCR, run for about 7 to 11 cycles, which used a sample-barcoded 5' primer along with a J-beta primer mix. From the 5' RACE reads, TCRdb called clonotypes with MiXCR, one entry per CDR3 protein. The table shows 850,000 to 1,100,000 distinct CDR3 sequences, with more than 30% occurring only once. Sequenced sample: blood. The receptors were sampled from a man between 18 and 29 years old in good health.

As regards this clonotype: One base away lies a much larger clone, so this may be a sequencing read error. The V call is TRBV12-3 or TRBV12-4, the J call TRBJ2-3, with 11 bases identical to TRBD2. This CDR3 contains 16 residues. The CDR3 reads CASSLTSGGSTDMQYF. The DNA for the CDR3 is TGTGCCAGCAGTCTTACTAGCGGGGGAAGCACAGATATGCAGTATTTT.

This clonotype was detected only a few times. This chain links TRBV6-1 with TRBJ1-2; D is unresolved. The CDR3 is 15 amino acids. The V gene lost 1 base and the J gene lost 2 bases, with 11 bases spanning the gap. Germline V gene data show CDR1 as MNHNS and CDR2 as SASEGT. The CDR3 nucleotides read TGTGCCAGCAGTGAAGGCTCACGGGCGAACTATGGCTACACCTTC. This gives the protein CASSEGSRANYGYTF.

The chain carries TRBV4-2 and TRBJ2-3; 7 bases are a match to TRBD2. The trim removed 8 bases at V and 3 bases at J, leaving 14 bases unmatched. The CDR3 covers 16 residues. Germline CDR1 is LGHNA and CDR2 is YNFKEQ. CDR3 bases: TGTGCCAGCGGACGTATCTCCAGCGGGGTGACAGATACGCAGTATTTT. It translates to CASGRISSGVTDTQYF.

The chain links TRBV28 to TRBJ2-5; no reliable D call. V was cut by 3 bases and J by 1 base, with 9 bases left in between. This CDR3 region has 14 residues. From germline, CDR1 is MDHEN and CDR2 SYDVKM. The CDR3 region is CASSLMPSQETQYF. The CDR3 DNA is TGTGCCAGCAGTTTGATGCCCAGCCAAGAGACCCAGTACTTC.

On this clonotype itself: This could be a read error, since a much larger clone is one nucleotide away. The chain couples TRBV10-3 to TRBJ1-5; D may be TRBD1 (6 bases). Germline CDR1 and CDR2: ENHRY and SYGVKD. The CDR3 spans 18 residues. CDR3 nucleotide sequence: TGTGCCACCAGTTACTCCAATGAAGGGGGTTATAGCAATCAGCCCCAGCATTTT. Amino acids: CATSYSNEGGYSNQPQHF.

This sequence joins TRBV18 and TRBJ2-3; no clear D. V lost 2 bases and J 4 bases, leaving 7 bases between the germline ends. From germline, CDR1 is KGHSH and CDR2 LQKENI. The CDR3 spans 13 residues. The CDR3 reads CASSPETADTQYF. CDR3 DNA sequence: TGTGCCAGCTCACCAGAGACCGCAGATACGCAGTATTTT.

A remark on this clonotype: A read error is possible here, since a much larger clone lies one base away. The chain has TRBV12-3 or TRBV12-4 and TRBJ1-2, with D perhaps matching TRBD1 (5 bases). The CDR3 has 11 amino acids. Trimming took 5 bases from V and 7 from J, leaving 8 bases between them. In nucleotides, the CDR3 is TGTGCCAGCAGTGCAGGGTGTGGCTACACCTTC. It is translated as CASSAGCGYTF.

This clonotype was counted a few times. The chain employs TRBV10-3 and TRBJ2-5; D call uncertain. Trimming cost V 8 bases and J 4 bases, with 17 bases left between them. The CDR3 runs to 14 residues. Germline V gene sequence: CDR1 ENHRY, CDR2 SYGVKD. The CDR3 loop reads CAIAKPQEGETQYF. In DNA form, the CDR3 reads TGTGCCATCGCAAAACCGCAGGAAGGAGAGACCCAGTACTTC.

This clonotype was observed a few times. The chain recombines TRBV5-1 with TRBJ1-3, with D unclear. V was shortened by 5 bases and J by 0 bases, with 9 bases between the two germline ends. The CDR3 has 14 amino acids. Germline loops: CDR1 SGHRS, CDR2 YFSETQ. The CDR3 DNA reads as TGCGCCAGCAGAGAAGGTCCCTCTGGAAACACCATATATTTT. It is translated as CASREGPSGNTIYF.

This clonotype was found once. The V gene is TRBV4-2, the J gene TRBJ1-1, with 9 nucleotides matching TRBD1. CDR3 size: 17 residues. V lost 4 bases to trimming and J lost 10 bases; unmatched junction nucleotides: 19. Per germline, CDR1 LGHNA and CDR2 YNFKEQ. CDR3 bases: TGTGCCAGCAGCCTAAAGGGGGCACAGGGGGCGCGGGGTGGAGCTTTCTTT. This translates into CASSLKGAQGARGGAFF.

CDR3 amino acids: CASSSGGGHGTEAFF. The CDR3 DNA follows: TGCGCCAGCAGCTCCGGTGGGGGACACGGGACTGAAGCTTTCTTT. V and J are TRBV4-3 and TRBJ1-1; maybe TRBD1 (6 bases). Germline V gene sequence: CDR1 LGHNA, CDR2 YSLEER. The CDR3 has 15 residues. The V end lost 5 bases, the J end lost 5 bases, and 18 bases lay between the germline ends.

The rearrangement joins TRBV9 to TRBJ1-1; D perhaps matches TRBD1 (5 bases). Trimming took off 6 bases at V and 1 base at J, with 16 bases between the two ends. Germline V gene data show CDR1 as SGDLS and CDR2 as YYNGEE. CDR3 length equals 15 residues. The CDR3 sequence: CASNPWGVTNTEAFF. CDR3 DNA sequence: TGTGCCAGCAACCCTTGGGGGGTGACGAACACTGAAGCTTTCTTT. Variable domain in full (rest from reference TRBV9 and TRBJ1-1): DSGVTQTPKHLITATGQRVTLRCSPRSGDLSVYWYQQSLDQGLQFLIQYYNGEERAKGNILERFSAQQFPDLHSELNLSSLELGDSALYFCASNPWGVTNTEAFFGQGTRLTVV.

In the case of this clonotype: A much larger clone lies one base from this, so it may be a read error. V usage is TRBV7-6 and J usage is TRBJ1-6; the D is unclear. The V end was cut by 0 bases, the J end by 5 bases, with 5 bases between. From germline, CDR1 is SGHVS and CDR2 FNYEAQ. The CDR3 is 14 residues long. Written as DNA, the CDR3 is TGTGCCAGCAGCTTAGCCCAGAATAATTCACCCCTCCACTTT. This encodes CASSLAQNNSPLHF.

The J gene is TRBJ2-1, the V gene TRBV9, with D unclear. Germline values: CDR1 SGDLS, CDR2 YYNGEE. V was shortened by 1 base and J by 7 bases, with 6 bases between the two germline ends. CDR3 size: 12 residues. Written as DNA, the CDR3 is TGTGCCAGCAGCGTAAGGGAAAATGAGCAGTTCTTC. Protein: CASSVRENEQFF.

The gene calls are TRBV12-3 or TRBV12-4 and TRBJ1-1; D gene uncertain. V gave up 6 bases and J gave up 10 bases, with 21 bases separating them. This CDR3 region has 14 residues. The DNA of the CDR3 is TGTGCCAGCAGCCACCTGGACGACCCCGCCCGAGCTTTCTTT. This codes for CASSHLDDPARAFF.

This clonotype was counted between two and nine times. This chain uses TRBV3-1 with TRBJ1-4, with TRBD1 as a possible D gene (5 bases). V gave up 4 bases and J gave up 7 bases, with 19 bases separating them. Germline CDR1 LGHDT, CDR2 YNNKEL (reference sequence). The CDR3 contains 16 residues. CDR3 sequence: CASSRVSSGTGEKLFF. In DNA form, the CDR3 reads TGTGCCAGCAGCCGAGTTTCTTCCGGGACGGGTGAAAAACTGTTTTTT.

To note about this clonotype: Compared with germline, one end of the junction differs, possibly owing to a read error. The CDR3 nucleotides are TGCGCCAGCAGCCACCCAACAGAAAACTATGGCTGCACCTTC. Protein sequence: CASSHPTENYGCTF. The rearrangement links TRBV4-1 to TRBJ1-2; D gene ambiguous. Germline values: CDR1 MGHRA, CDR2 YSYEKL. The CDR3 sequence is 14 residues long.

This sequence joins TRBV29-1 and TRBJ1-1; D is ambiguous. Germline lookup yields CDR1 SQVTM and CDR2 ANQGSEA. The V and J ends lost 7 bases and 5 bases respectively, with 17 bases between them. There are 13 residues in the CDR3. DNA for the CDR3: TGCAGCGCTACTTGGGGTTCTAATACTGAAGCTTTCTTT. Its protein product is CSATWGSNTEAFF. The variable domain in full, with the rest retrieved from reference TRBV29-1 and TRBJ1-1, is SAVISQKPSRDICQRGTSLTIQCQVDSQVTMMFWYRQQPGQSLTLIATANQGSEATYESGFVIDKFPISRPNLTFSTLTVSNMSPEDSSIYLCSATWGSNTEAFFGQGTRLTVV.

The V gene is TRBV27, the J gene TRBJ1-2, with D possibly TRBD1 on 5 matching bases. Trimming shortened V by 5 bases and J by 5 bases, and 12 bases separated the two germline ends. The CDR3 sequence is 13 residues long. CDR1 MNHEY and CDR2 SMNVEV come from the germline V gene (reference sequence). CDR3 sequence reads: CASSDGGFYGYTF. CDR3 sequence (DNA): TGTGCCAGCAGTGATGGGGGGTTTTATGGCTACACCTTC.

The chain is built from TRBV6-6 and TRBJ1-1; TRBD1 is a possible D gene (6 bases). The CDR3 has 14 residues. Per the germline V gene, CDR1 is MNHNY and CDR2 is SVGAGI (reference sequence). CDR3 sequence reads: CASRGQVMNTEAFF. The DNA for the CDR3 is TGTGCGTCCCGGGGACAAGTGATGAACACTGAAGCTTTCTTT.

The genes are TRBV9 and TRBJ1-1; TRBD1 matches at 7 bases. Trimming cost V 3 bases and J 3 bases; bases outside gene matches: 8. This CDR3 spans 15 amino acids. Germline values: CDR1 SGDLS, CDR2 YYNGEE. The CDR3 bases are TGTGCCAGCAGCGGCGACGGGGACAGTGACACTGAAGCTTTCTTT. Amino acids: CASSGDGDSDTEAFF.